This is a list of T cell receptor beta chains from one sample in a study of blood T cell repertoires in COVID-19. Measured with immunoSEQ multiplex PCR; TCRdb has only the in-frame clones, and not every one. Among under 300,000 clones listed, approximately 80% were seen once. The sample consisted of peripheral blood. These receptors all stem from a woman between 55 and 75 years old with active or convalescent COVID-19. Both conserved end residues are part of each CDR3. D genes are given only for firm matches. The listing skips clone size in some rows; elsewhere it reads once, few, many or a size class.

J,V,D,size,DNA,CDR3
TRBJ1-4,TRBV4-1,.,.,TGCGCCAGCAGCCAAGATCCGGGGGAGGATGAAAAACTGTTTTTT,CASSQDPGEDEKLFF
TRBJ2-3,TRBV5-6,TRBD1,.,TGTGCCAGTATGATGGGGACAGGGAGCACAGATACGCAGTATTTT,CASMMGTGSTDTQYF
TRBJ2-1,TRBV18,TRBD2,.,TGTGCCAGCTCACCTCTAGCGGGGGGCTATGAGCAGTTCTTC,CASSPLAGGYEQFF
TRBJ1-1,TRBV29-1,.,.,TGCAGCGTTGGACACCCGGACACTGAAGCTTTCTTT,CSVGHPDTEAFF
TRBJ1-1,TRBV5-1,.,few,TGCGCCAGCAGCTTGGGACAATCGAACACTGAAGCTTTCTTT,CASSLGQSNTEAFF
TRBJ1-4,TRBV7-6,.,.,TGTGCCAGCAGCTTGAGCGGGTTGGAAGAAAAACTGTTTTTT,CASSLSGLEEKLFF
TRBJ2-2,TRBV6-6,.,.,TGTGCCAGCAGTCCTCGGGTCCCCGGGGAGCTGTTTTTT,CASSPRVPGELFF
TRBJ1-1,TRBV27,.,.,TGTGCCAGCATAAACTATGGGCAGGGGAACACTGAAGCTTTCTTT,CASINYGQGNTEAFF
TRBJ2-5,TRBV19,TRBD2,.,TGTGCCAGTAGTATAGATCTATCTAAGCGGGGGAACCAAGAGACCCAGTACTTC,CASSIDLSKRGNQETQYF
TRBJ2-2,TRBV5-1,TRBD1,.,TGCGCCAGCAGCCAGGACAGGGCGAACACCGGGGAGCTGTTTTTT,CASSQDRANTGELFF
TRBJ1-6,TRBV19,TRBD1,.,TGTGCCAGTAGTATAGGTCAGGGGGCTTCACCCCTCCACTTT,CASSIGQGASPLHF
TRBJ1-4,TRBV7-2,.,.,TGTGCCAGCAGCTTATGGGAGGCAGGTGAAAAACTGTTTTTT,CASSLWEAGEKLFF
TRBJ1-2,TRBV15,.,.,TGTGCCACCAGCAGAGATCAGGGGTCAGACTATGGCTACACCTTC,CATSRDQGSDYGYTF
TRBJ1-1,TRBV18,.,.,TGTGCCAGCTCACCAACGGACAACGCGAACACTGAAGCTTTCTTT,CASSPTDNANTEAFF
TRBJ2-7,TRBV6-1,.,.,TGTGCCAGCAGTGACCAACGCAGGTACCCTCAAGACGAGCAGTACTTC,CASSDQRRYPQDEQYF
TRBJ1-2,TRBV5-4,.,.,TGTGCCAGCAGCGGGAGGCTAAACTATGGCTACACCTTC,CASSGRLNYGYTF
TRBJ1-6,TRBV5-8,.,.,TGTGCCAGCACCGCGGGTGGGGGCGATTCACCCCTCCACTTT,CASTAGGGDSPLHF
TRBJ2-1,TRBV11-2,TRBD2,once,TGTGCCAGCACGGGCGGGAGGGCCGACCAAACCACTCTATACAATGAGCAGTTCTTC,CASTGGRADQTTLYNEQFF
TRBJ1-1,TRBV25-1,.,.,TGTGCCAGCAGTGTGGGAGAGGGCGCTAAAGCTTTCTTT,CASSVGEGAKAFF
TRBJ2-1,TRBV7-2,TRBD2,many,TGTGCCAGCAGCTTAGGGGAGGGCCACAATGAGCAGTTCTTC,CASSLGEGHNEQFF
TRBJ2-1,TRBV2,TRBD2,.,TGTGCCAGCAGTGTGCTAGCGGGGACCTACAATGAGCAGTTCTTC,CASSVLAGTYNEQFF
TRBJ1-2,TRBV7-2,.,.,TGTGCCAGCAGCTTCAAGCCGCGGGGGGGCTACACCTTC,CASSFKPRGGYTF
TRBJ1-6,TRBV11-2,.,.,TGTGCCAGCAGCCCTTACAGGGTAGGGACATCACCCCTCCACTTT,CASSPYRVGTSPLHF
TRBJ1-6,TRBV30,.,.,TGTGCCTGGAGTACAGGCTCCGATAACGATAATTCACCCCTCCACTTT,CAWSTGSDNDNSPLHF
TRBJ1-2,TRBV12-3/TRBV12-4,.,.,TGTGCCAGCAGTTTATGGCAGGATGGCTACACCTTC,CASSLWQDGYTF
TRBJ1-5,TRBV27,.,few,TGTGCCAGCACCTCTAATCAGCCCCAGCATTTT,CASTSNQPQHF
TRBJ2-7,TRBV12-2,.,.,TGTGCAAGTCGCTTATGGGCCACGCCATCCTACGAGCAGTACTTC,CASRLWATPSYEQYF
TRBJ1-1,TRBV18,TRBD1,once,TGTGCCAGCTCACCCGACGGGACAGGGGGCAGGAGGGCTTTCTTT,CASSPDGTGGRRAFF
TRBJ2-1,TRBV6-6,TRBD2,.,TGTGCCAGCAGTCCTCGAACCGGGACTAGCGGGGGGAGAACCTACAATGAGCAGTTCTTC,CASSPRTGTSGGRTYNEQFF
TRBJ2-3,TRBV9,TRBD2,once,TGTGCCAGCAGCGTCGGAGGCGGGGGAATCAGCACAGATACGCAGTATTTT,CASSVGGGGISTDTQYF
TRBJ1-2,TRBV14,.,.,TGTGCCAGCAGCCAAGGCAGGAGGGGTGGCTACACCTTC,CASSQGRRGGYTF
TRBJ1-4,TRBV28,TRBD1,.,TGTGCCAGCAGTTATCCCCGGACAGGGGGCGGCCAGACTAATGAAAAACTGTTTTTT,CASSYPRTGGGQTNEKLFF
TRBJ2-2,TRBV5-1,TRBD1,.,TGCGCCAGCAGCTCACCGGGACAGGTATCGACCGGGGAGCTGTTTTTT,CASSSPGQVSTGELFF
TRBJ2-1,TRBV19,.,.,TGTGCCAGTAGTATGTGGGAGGATGAGCAGTTCTTC,CASSMWEDEQFF
TRBJ2-5,TRBV3-1/TRBV3-2,TRBD2,.,TGTGCCAGCAGCCAAGATGCTAGCGGGGGGGCTCAGGACTTC,CASSQDASGGAQDF
TRBJ1-2,TRBV5-1,.,.,TGCGCCAGCAGCTCCGGACAAGGGGGGGGAGACTACACCTTC,CASSSGQGGGDYTF
TRBJ2-5,TRBV5-4,.,.,TGTGCCAGCAGCTTGGCAGGGGCTGAGACCCAGTACTTC,CASSLAGAETQYF
TRBJ1-1,TRBV5-1,.,.,TGCGCCAGCAGCCCGTCGGGGGGCGCGAACACTGAAGCTTTCTTT,CASSPSGGANTEAFF
TRBJ2-7,TRBV28,.,.,TGTGCCAGCAGTACCCAGGGGCCCCGGAACGAGCAGTACTTC,CASSTQGPRNEQYF
TRBJ1-4,TRBV10-3,.,.,TGTGCCATCAGTGACCCTTATGCAACTAATGAAAAACTGTTTTTT,CAISDPYATNEKLFF
TRBJ2-1,TRBV30,TRBD2,few,TGTGCCTGGAGTGTATCCGGCGGGAGGGCCCATGAGCAGTTCTTC,CAWSVSGGRAHEQFF
TRBJ1-2,TRBV4-1,TRBD1,.,TGCGCCAGCAGCCAAGTACTACCGGGACAGGTTTCCTATGGCTACACCTTC,CASSQVLPGQVSYGYTF
TRBJ1-5,TRBV18,TRBD1,.,TGTGCCAGCTCACCATGGCCACAGGGGTCGGAACAGCCCCAGCATTTT,CASSPWPQGSEQPQHF
TRBJ2-7,TRBV7-9,.,once,TGTGCCAGCAGCTTAAGTGCAGGGCACGAGCAGTACTTC,CASSLSAGHEQYF
TRBJ1-1,TRBV29-1,TRBD1,.,TGCAGCGTCGTGGACAGGAGGAGGTTCACTGAAGCTTTCTTT,CSVVDRRRFTEAFF
TRBJ1-6,TRBV6-5,.,.,TGTGCCATACAGGGACCCAATTCACCCCTCCACTTT,CAIQGPNSPLHF
TRBJ2-1,TRBV19,.,once,TGTGCCAGTAGTATAGATCTCGTCGAGGCCTACAATGAGCAGTTCTTC,CASSIDLVEAYNEQFF
TRBJ1-2,TRBV10-3,TRBD1,.,TGTGCCATCACCGACCCCGTGAGGACAGGGAATGGCTACACCTTC,CAITDPVRTGNGYTF
TRBJ2-1,TRBV18,TRBD2,few,TGTGCCAGCTCACAGACTAGCGGGTATAACAATGAGCAGTTCTTC,CASSQTSGYNNEQFF